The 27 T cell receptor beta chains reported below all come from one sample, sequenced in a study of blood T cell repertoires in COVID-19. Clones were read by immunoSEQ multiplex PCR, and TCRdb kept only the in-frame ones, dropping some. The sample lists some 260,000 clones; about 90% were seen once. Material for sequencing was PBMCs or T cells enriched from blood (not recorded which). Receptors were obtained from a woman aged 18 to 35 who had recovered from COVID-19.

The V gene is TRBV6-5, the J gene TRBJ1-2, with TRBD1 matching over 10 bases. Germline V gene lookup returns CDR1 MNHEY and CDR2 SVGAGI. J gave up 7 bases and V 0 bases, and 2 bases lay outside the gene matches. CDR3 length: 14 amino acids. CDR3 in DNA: TGTGCCAGCAGTTACTCGAGGACAGGGGGTGGCTACACCTTC. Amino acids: CASSYSRTGGGYTF.

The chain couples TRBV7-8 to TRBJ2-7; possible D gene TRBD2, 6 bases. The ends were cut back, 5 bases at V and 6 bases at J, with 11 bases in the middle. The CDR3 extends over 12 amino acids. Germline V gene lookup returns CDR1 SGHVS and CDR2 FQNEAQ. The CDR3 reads CASSPLRGEQYF. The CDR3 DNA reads TGTGCCAGCAGCCCCCTGCGGGGCGAGCAGTACTTC.

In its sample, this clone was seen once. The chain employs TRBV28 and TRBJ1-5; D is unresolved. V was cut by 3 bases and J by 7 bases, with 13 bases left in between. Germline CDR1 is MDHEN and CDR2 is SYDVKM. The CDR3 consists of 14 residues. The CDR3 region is CASSFIEAKQPQHF. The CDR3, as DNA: TGTGCCAGCAGTTTTATAGAGGCGAAACAGCCCCAGCATTTT.

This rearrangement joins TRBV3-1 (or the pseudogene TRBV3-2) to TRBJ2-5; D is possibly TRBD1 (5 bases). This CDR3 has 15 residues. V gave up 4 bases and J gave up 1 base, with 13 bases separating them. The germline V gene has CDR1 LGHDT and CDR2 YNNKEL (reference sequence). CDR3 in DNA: TGTGCCAGCAGCCCTCACGGGCAGGGCCAAGAGACCCAGTACTTC. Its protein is CASSPHGQGQETQYF.

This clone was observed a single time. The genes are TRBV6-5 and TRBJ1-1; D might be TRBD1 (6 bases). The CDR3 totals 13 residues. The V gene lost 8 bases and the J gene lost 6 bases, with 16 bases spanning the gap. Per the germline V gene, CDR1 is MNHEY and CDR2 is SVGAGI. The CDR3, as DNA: TGTGCCAGCGGGGAGACAGGTTACGCTGAAGCTTTCTTT. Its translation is CASGETGYAEAFF.

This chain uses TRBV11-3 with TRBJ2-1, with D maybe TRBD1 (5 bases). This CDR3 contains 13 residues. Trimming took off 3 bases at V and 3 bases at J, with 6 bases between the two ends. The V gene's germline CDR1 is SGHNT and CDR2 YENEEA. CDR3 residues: CASSFDSYNEQFF. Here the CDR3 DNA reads TGTGCCAGCAGCTTCGACAGCTACAATGAGCAGTTCTTC.

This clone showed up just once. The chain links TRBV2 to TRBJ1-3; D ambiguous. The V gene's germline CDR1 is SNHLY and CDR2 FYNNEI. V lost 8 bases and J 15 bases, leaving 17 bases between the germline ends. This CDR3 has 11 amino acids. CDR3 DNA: TGTGCCAGCGGGAGGGAGGTCGGGCGATATTTT. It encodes CASGREVGRYF.

The DNA of the CDR3 is TGTGCCATCAGTGACCCCCGCGACAGGGTTGACGAGCAGTACTTC. Protein sequence: CAISDPRDRVDEQYF. V and J are TRBV10-3 and TRBJ2-7; 7 nucleotides align to TRBD1. This CDR3 is 15 amino acids long. Germline V gene lookup returns CDR1 ENHRY and CDR2 SYGVKD. Trimming cost V 3 bases and J 5 bases; bases outside gene matches: 10.

Here the CDR3 reads CASSIPGTGNYGYTF. The CDR3 DNA reads as TGTGCCAGTAGTATTCCCGGGACAGGGAACTATGGCTACACCTTC. V is TRBV19 and J is TRBJ1-2, with 9 bases identical to TRBD1. V shed 3 bases and J 2 bases; nucleotides not matched to a gene: 4. CDR3 size: 15 residues. Germline V gene sequence: CDR1 LNHDA, CDR2 SQIVND (reference sequence).

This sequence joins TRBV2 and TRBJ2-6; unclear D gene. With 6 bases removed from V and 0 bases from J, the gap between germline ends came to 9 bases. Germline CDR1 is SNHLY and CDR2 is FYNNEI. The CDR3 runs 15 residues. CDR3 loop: CASSPVASGANVLTF. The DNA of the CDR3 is TGTGCCAGCAGCCCCGTAGCCTCTGGGGCCAACGTCCTGACTTTC.

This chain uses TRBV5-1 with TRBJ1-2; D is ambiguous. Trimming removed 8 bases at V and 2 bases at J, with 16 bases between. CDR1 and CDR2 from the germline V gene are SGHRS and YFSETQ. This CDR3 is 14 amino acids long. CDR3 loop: CASRAVSGNYGYTF. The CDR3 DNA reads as TGCGCCAGTCGGGCCGTGAGCGGAAACTATGGCTACACCTTC. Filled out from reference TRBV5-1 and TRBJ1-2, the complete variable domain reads KAGVTQTPRYLIKTRGQQVTLSCSPISGHRSVSWYQQTPGQGLQFLFEYFSETQRNKGNFPGRFSGRQFSNSRSEMNVSTLELGDSALYLCASRAVSGNYGYTFGSGTRLTVV.

The CDR3: CASSLAARGMNTEAFF. The CDR3 DNA is TGTGCCAGCAGCTTAGCAGCCCGGGGTATGAACACTGAAGCTTTCTTT. The chain couples TRBV7-8 to TRBJ1-1; D is unclear. The germline V gene has CDR1 SGHVS and CDR2 FQNEAQ. CDR3 length equals 16 residues. Deletions cut 0 bases from V and 0 bases from J, with 11 bases between.

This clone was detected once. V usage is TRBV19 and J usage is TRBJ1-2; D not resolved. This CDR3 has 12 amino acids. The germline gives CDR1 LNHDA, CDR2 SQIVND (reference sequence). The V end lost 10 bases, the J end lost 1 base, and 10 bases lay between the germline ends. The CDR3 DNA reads TGTGCCACCGCGGGAGGTAACTATGGCTACACCTTC. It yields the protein CATAGGNYGYTF. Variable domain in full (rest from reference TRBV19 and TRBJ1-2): DGGITQSPKYLFRKEGQNVTLSCEQNLNHDAMYWYRQDPGQGLRLIYYSQIVNDFQKGDIAEGYSVSREKKESFPLTVTSAQKNPTAFYLCATAGGNYGYTFGSGTRLTVV.

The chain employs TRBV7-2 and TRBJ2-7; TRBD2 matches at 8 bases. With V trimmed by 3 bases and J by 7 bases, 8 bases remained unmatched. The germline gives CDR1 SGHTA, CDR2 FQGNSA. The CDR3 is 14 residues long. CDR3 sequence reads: CASSFKRGPLEQYF. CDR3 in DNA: TGTGCCAGCAGCTTTAAGCGGGGGCCCTTGGAGCAGTACTTC.

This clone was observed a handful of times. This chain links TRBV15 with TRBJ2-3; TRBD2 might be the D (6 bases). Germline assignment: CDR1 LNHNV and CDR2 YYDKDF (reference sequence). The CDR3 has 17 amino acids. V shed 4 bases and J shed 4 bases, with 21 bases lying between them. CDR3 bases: TGTGCCACCAGCATCGGGGGAGGAGCCGAGAGTCCAGATACGCAGTATTTT. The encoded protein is CATSIGGGAESPDTQYF.

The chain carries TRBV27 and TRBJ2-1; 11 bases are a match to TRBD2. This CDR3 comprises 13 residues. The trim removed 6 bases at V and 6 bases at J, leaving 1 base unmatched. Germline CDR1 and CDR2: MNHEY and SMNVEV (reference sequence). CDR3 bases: TGTGCCAGCAGGGGGACTAGCGGCAATGAGCAGTTCTTC. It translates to CASRGTSGNEQFF.

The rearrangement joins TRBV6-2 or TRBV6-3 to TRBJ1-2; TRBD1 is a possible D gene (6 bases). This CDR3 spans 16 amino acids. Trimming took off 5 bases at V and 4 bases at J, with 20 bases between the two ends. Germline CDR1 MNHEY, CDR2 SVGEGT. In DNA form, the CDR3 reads TGTGCCAGCAGTACTCCCCGGACAGTTTTCGGCTATGGCTACACCTTC. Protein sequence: CASSTPRTVFGYGYTF.

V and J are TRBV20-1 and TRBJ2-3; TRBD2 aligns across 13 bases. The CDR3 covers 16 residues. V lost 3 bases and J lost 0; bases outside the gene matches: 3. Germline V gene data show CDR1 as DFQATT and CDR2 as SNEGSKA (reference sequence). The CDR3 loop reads CSASWGLAGSTDTQYF. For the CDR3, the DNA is TGCAGTGCTAGTTGGGGACTAGCGGGGAGCACAGATACGCAGTATTTT.

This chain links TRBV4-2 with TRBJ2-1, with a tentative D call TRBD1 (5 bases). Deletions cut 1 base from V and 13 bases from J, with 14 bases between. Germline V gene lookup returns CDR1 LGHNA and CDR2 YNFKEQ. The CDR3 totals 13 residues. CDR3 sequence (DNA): TGTGCCAGCAGCCAAGTTACGGACACGGTCCAGTTCTTC. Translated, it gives CASSQVTDTVQFF.

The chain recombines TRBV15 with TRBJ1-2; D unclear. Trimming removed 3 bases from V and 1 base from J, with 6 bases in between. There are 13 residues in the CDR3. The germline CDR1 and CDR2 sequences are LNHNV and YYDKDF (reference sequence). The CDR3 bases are TGTGCCACCAGCAGCGGAGGTAACTATGGCTACACCTTC. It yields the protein CATSSGGNYGYTF.

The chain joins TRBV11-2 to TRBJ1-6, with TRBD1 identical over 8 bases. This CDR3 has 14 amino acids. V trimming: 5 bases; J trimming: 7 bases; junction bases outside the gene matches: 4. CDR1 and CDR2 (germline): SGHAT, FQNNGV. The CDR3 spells CASSPRQGNSPLHF. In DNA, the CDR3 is TGTGCCAGCAGCCCACGACAGGGGAATTCACCCCTCCACTTT.

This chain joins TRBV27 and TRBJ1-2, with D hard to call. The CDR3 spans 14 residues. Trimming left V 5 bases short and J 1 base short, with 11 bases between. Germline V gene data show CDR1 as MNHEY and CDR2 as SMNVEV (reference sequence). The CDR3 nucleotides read TGTGCCAGCAGTGTTTGGGGAGGTAACTATGGCTACACCTTC. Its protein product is CASSVWGGNYGYTF.

This CDR3 is CASSRSGRSSYNEQFF. The CDR3 coding sequence is TGTGCCAGCTCACGTAGCGGGAGGAGCTCATACAATGAGCAGTTCTTC. This chain joins TRBV18 and TRBJ2-1, with 10 positions matching TRBD2. Germline CDR1 is KGHSH and CDR2 is LQKENI. CDR3 size: 16 residues. J was trimmed by 4 bases and V by 4 bases; bases with no gene match: 7.

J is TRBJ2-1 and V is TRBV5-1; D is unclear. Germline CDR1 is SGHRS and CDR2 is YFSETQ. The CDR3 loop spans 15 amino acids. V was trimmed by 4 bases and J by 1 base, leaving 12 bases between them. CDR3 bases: TGCGCCAGCAGCCTCCCCGAGATGTCCTACAATGAGCAGTTCTTC. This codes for CASSLPEMSYNEQFF.

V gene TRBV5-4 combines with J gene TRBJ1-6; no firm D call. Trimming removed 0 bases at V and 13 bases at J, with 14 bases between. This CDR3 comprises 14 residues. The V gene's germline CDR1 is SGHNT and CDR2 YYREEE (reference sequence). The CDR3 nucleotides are TGTGCCAGCAGCTTGGATGGACTCGGCGACCCCCTCCACTTT. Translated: CASSLDGLGDPLHF.

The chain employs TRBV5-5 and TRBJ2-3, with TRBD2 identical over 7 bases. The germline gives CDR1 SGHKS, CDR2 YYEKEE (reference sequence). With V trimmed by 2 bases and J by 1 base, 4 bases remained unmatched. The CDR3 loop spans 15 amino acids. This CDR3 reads CASSLSGKGTDTQYF. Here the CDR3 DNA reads TGTGCCAGCAGCTTAAGCGGGAAGGGCACAGATACGCAGTATTTT.

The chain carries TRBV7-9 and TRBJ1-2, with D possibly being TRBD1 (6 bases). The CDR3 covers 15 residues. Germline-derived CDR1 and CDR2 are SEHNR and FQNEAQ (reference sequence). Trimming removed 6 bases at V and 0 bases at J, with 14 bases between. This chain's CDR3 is CASSPGQIPNYGYTF. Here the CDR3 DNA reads TGTGCCAGCAGTCCCGGACAGATACCTAACTATGGCTACACCTTC.